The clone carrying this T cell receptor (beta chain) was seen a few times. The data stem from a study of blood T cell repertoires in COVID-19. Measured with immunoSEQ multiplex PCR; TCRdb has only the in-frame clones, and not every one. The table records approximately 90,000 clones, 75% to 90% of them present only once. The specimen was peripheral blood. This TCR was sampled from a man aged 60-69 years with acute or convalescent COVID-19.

The CDR3 is CASSLGTEPHSGNTIYF. In DNA, the CDR3 is TGTGCCAGCAGCTTAGGAACAGAACCACACTCTGGAAACACCATATATTTT. The chain joins TRBV7-6 to TRBJ1-3; D is unresolved. Germline-derived CDR1 and CDR2 are SGHVS and FNYEAQ. The CDR3 length is 17 residues. V was trimmed by 1 base and J by 0 bases, leaving 13 bases between them.